This section outlines one TCR beta chain sequence together with its context. Its target is not known. This sample is drawn from a study of shared clonotypes between healthy human individuals. Findings and limits, study-wide: Among the subsets, naive ones generally showed larger estimated richness than memory ones.

The CDR3 consists of 14 residues. Trimming removed 6 bases at V and 4 bases at J, with 15 bases between. Germline V gives CDR1 MNHEY, CDR2 SVGAGI. The table came from immunoSEQ multiplex PCR; TCRdb's copy has only in-frame clones and leaves some out. This sample has more than 850,000 clones, with approximately 80% found just once. The V and J genes are TRBV6-5 and TRBJ1-2; D is ambiguous. The clonotype originates from a man between 18 and 29 years old in good health. Some clones in this sample may be carry-over from other donors' samples. Sequenced input: memory CD4+ T cells from PBMCs. Sample subset: CD45RA-negative fraction. CDR3 in DNA: TGTGCCAGCAGCCTCCGCGGCGGAATCTATGGCTACACCTTC. Translation: CASSLRGGIYGYTF.